Each of the 9 T cell receptor beta chains below was sequenced from the same sample in a study of beta chain features in type 1 diabetes. cDNA synthesis used the whole RNA isolate, giving expressed TCRB sequences. Sequencing was performed with immunoSEQ multiplex PCR; in TCRdb, only in-frame clones are kept and a portion is missing. The sample has roughly 450,000 clones; approximately 10% are singletons. Source material: naive CD4+ T cells from blood. Receptors were obtained from a woman aged 18-35 years in good health.

The V gene is TRBV7-2, the J gene TRBJ1-1; the D is unclear. V was clipped by 6 bases and J by 11 bases, with 19 bases between them. CDR1 is SGHTA, CDR2 FQGNSA, per germline. The CDR3 extends over 13 amino acids. CDR3 sequence: CASSSDPLQKAFF. The CDR3 DNA reads as TGTGCCAGCAGTTCAGACCCTCTGCAAAAGGCTTTCTTT. The full variable domain, completed using reference TRBV7-2 and TRBJ1-1, is GAGVSQSPSNKVTEKGKDVELRCDPISGHTALYWYRQSLGQGLEFLIYFQGNSAPDKSGLPSDRFSAERTGGSVSTLTIQRTQQEDSAVYLCASSSDPLQKAFFGQGTRLTVV.

About this clone: Different DNA sequences within this sample yield the same CDR3. This CDR3 is CASSVAGSGANVLTF. In DNA, the CDR3 is TGTGCCAGCAGCGTAGCGGGCTCTGGGGCCAACGTCCTGACTTTC. The chain has TRBV9 and TRBJ2-6; D not resolved. CDR3 length equals 15 residues. V lost 0 bases and J lost 0, with 4 bases in between. Germline-derived CDR1 and CDR2 are SGDLS and YYNGEE.

This clone was seen a handful of times. V usage is TRBV9 and J usage is TRBJ2-1; 9 bases are a match to TRBD2. This CDR3 spans 16 amino acids. V lost 0 bases to trimming and J lost 4 bases; unmatched junction nucleotides: 5. Germline loops: CDR1 SGDLS, CDR2 YYNGEE. The CDR3 DNA follows: TGTGCCAGCAGCGTAGCCCCGACTAGCGGATACAATGAGCAGTTCTTC. Residues: CASSVAPTSGYNEQFF.

This clone has only a few counts. The V gene is TRBV4-3, the J gene TRBJ2-7, with D perhaps matching TRBD1 (5 bases). Germline lookup yields CDR1 LGHNA and CDR2 YSLEER. Trimming shortened V by 2 bases and J by 1 base, and 9 bases separated the two germline ends. CDR3 length: 14 amino acids. The CDR3 nucleotides are TGCGCCAGCAGCCAACTAAAGGGGTCCTACGAGCAGTACTTC. Translation gives CASSQLKGSYEQYF.

This clone has at least ten counts. CDR3 region: CSVGLATGELFF. The CDR3, as DNA: TGCAGCGTTGGGCTAGCGACCGGGGAGCTGTTTTTT. The J gene is TRBJ2-2, the V gene TRBV29-1; tentative D call: TRBD2 (6 bases). The V end was cut by 4 bases, the J end by 5 bases, with 8 bases between. CDR1 is SQVTM and CDR2 is ANQGSEA in the germline V gene. CDR3 length: 12 amino acids.

This clone has just a few counts. The DNA of the CDR3 is TGCGCCAGCAGACTACAGGGGTTGTCAGAGACCCAGTACTTC. It specifies CASRLQGLSETQYF. The chain uses TRBV5-1 and TRBJ2-5; 7 bases match TRBD1. V shed 5 bases, J shed 4 bases, and the junction held 8 bases outside the gene matches. The germline V gene has CDR1 SGHRS and CDR2 YFSETQ. The CDR3 sequence is 14 residues long.

This chain connects TRBV25-1 to TRBJ2-2; D gene ambiguous. The CDR3 extends over 11 amino acids. Trimming took 6 bases from V and 9 from J, leaving 8 bases between them. In germline, CDR1 is MGHDK, CDR2 SYGVNS. The CDR3 region has the DNA TGTGCCAGCAGGGAACACAGGGAGCTGTTTTTT. This encodes CASREHRELFF.

V gene TRBV2 combines with J gene TRBJ2-2; D remains ambiguous. The CDR3 is 12 amino acids. Germline CDR1 SNHLY, CDR2 FYNNEI. Trimming shortened V by 5 bases and J by 1 base, and 2 bases separated the two germline ends. DNA of the CDR3: TGTGCCAGCAGTCTGAACACCGGGGAGCTGTTTTTT. Translated, it gives CASSLNTGELFF.

The genes are TRBV27 and TRBJ2-1; TRBD2 agrees at 11 bases. From germline, CDR1 is MNHEY and CDR2 SMNVEV (reference sequence). The CDR3 runs 16 residues. V shed 6 bases and J 7 bases; nucleotides not matched to a gene: 11. CDR3 sequence (DNA): TGTGCCAGCAGGATAGCGGGAGGGATCTTCAGGAATGAGCAGTTCTTC. Residues: CASRIAGGIFRNEQFF.